The present T cell receptor (beta chain) was sequenced within a study of untreated major depressive disorder. Overall study findings and caveats: Depressed patients' CD4+ T cells carried increased TRBV05-01 (Vbeta 5.1) usage versus control CD4+ T cells.

No psychiatric drugs, including antidepressants, for at least 8 weeks beforehand. Comment on this clone: Its target is not known.

Assay: immunoSEQ multiplex PCR; the TCRdb copy retains only in-frame clones and omits some. The data hold under 15,000 clones, with about 90% observed a single time. This CDR3 is 13 amino acids long. Germline V gives CDR1 MNHEY, CDR2 SMNVEV (reference sequence). V was shortened by 3 bases and J by 3 bases, with 8 bases between the two germline ends. The chain carries TRBV27 and TRBJ1-1; unclear D gene. The clonotype was recovered from a man aged 30 to 39 with major depressive disorder. Sequencing used CD4+ T cells from PBMCs. The CDR3: CASSFGYYTEAFF. In DNA form, the CDR3 reads TGTGCCAGCAGTTTTGGGTACTACACTGAAGCTTTCTTT.